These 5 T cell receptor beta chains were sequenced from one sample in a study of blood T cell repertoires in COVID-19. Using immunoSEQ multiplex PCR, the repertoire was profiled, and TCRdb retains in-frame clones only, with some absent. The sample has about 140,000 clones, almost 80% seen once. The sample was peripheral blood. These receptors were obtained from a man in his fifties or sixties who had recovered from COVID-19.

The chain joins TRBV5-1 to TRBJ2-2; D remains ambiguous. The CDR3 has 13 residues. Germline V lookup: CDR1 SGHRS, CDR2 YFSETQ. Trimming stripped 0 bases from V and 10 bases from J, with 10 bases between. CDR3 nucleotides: TGCGCCAGCAGCTTGGCCGGTGCCCAGGAGCTGTTTTTT. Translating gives CASSLAGAQELFF.

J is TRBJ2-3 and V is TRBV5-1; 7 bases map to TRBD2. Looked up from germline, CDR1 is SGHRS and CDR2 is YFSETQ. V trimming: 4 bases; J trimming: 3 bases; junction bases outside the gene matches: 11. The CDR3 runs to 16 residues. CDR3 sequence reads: CASSRDYLLGTDTQYF. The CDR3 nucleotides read TGCGCCAGCAGCCGGGACTATCTATTGGGGACAGATACGCAGTATTTT.

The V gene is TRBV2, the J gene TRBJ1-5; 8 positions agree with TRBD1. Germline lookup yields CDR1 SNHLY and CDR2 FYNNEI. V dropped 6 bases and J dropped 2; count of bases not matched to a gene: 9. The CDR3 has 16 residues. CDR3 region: CASRGRTGIRNQPQHF. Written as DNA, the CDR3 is TGTGCCAGCAGGGGCCGGACAGGGATCCGCAATCAGCCCCAGCATTTT.

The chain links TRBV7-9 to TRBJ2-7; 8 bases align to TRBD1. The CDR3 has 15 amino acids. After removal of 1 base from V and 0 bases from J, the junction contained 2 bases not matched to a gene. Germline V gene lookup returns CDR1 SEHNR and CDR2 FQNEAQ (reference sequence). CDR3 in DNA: TGTGCCAGCAGCTTAGGGACAGGGACCTCCTACGAGCAGTACTTC. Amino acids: CASSLGTGTSYEQYF.

The DNA of the CDR3 is TGCGCCAGCAGCCCGCCGGGCGGGGGCTACAATGAGCAGTTCTTC. Its protein is CASSPPGGGYNEQFF. This chain uses TRBV5-1 with TRBJ2-1; TRBD2 matches 7 bases. With V trimmed by 4 bases and J by 3 bases, 7 bases remained unmatched. Germline V gives CDR1 SGHRS, CDR2 YFSETQ. The CDR3 loop spans 15 amino acids. The whole variable domain, filled in from reference TRBV5-1 and TRBJ2-1, reads KAGVTQTPRYLIKTRGQQVTLSCSPISGHRSVSWYQQTPGQGLQFLFEYFSETQRNKGNFPGRFSGRQFSNSRSEMNVSTLELGDSALYLCASSPPGGGYNEQFFGPGTRLTVL.